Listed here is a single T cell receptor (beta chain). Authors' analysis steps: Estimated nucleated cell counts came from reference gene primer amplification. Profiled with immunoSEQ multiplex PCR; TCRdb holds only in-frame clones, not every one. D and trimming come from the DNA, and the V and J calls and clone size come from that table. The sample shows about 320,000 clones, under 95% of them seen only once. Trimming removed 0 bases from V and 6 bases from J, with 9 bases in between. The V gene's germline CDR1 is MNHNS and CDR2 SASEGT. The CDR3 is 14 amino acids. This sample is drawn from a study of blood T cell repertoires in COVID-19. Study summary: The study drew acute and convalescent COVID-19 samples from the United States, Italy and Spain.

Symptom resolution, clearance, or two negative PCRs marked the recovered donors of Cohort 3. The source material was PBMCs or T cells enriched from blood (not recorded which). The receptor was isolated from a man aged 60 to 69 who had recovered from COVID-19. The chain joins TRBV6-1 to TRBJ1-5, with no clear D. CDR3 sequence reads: CASSEAGSGQPQHF. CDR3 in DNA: TGTGCCAGCAGTGAAGCAGGATCGGGTCAGCCCCAGCATTTT.